These 19 T cell receptor beta chains were sequenced from one sample in a study of T cell responses to AZD1222 COVID-19 vaccine. Measured with immunoSEQ multiplex PCR; TCRdb has only the in-frame clones, and not every one. Of 130,000 to 150,000 clones listed, about 92% were seen once; the top ten hold 12%. The sample was peripheral blood, taken after recovery from COVID-19. These receptors came from an adult who had recovered from COVID-19.

This CDR3 reads CASSLSRVGDNEQFF. CDR3 sequence (DNA): TGTGCCAGCAGCTTATCCCGGGTAGGGGACAATGAGCAGTTCTTC. The rearrangement links TRBV11-3 to TRBJ2-1; a weak D match, TRBD1 (5 bases). Germline-derived CDR1 and CDR2 are SGHNT and YENEEA. The CDR3 loop spans 15 amino acids. V was shortened by 2 bases and J by 5 bases, with 13 bases between the two germline ends.

The chain recombines TRBV7-9 with TRBJ2-2; a weak D match, TRBD1 (5 bases). The CDR3 is 16 amino acids. CDR1 and CDR2 from the germline V gene are SEHNR and FQNEAQ (reference sequence). The V end was cut by 6 bases, the J end by 1 base, with 15 bases between. The CDR3 region has the DNA TGTGCCAGCAGTCGCACAGGATTCCAGAACACCGGGGAGCTGTTTTTT. Amino acid sequence: CASSRTGFQNTGELFF.

This clone has only a few counts. The chain employs TRBV20-1 and TRBJ2-7; D perhaps matches TRBD2 (6 bases). V was shortened by 7 bases and J by 5 bases, with 6 bases between the two germline ends. CDR3 length equals 9 residues. The germline V gene encodes CDR1 DFQATT and CDR2 SNEGSKA (reference sequence). The CDR3: CSGRDEQYF. DNA of the CDR3: TGCAGTGGGAGGGACGAGCAGTACTTC.

The chain recombines TRBV11-2 with TRBJ2-1; 9 bases are a match to TRBD2. Germline assignment: CDR1 SGHAT and CDR2 FQNNGV. The CDR3 has 16 amino acids. V lost 2 bases, J lost 1 base, and 3 bases stayed unmatched. This CDR3 is CASSLRREGSYNEQFF. DNA of the CDR3: TGTGCCAGCAGCTTACGGCGGGAGGGGTCCTACAATGAGCAGTTCTTC.

Only one count was recorded for this clone. The V call is TRBV5-6, the J call TRBJ1-2, with D possibly being TRBD1 (6 bases). Germline assignment: CDR1 SGHDT and CDR2 YYEEEE. Deletions cut 4 bases from V and 6 bases from J, with 13 bases between. CDR3 length: 13 amino acids. The CDR3 loop is CASSQQGVNGYTF. The CDR3 nucleotides read TGTGCCAGCAGCCAACAGGGTGTGAATGGCTACACCTTC.

The chain uses TRBV6-1 and TRBJ2-5; D is possibly TRBD2 (5 bases). The V end lost 2 bases, the J end lost 7 bases, and 11 bases lay between the germline ends. Germline lookup yields CDR1 MNHNS and CDR2 SASEGT. This CDR3 is 13 amino acids long. Here the CDR3 reads CASSERTLGTQYF. The CDR3 DNA reads TGTGCCAGCAGTGAAAGGACTCTCGGGACCCAGTACTTC.

The chain is built from TRBV7-6 and TRBJ2-5; no firm D call. This CDR3 spans 15 amino acids. V dropped 1 base and J dropped 1 base, with 10 bases sitting between them. Germline assignment: CDR1 SGHVS and CDR2 FNYEAQ. CDR3 protein: CASSLGVSAQETQYF. CDR3 coding DNA: TGTGCCAGCAGCTTAGGGGTCAGCGCCCAAGAGACCCAGTACTTC. Full variable domain (rest looked up from reference TRBV7-6 and TRBJ2-5): GAGVSQSPRYKVTKRGQDVALRCDPISGHVSLYWYRQALGQGPEFLTYFNYEAQQDKSGLPNDRFSAERPEGSISTLTIQRTEQRDSAMYRCASSLGVSAQETQYFGPGTRLLVL.

V is TRBV30 and J is TRBJ1-5, with 9 bases identical to TRBD1. There are 14 residues in the CDR3. V lost 5 bases to trimming and J lost 4 bases; unmatched junction nucleotides: 6. Per germline, CDR1 GTSNPN and CDR2 SVGIG (reference sequence). CDR3 sequence reads: CAWGGQGKNQPQHF. The CDR3 DNA follows: TGTGCCTGGGGGGGACAGGGTAAAAATCAGCCCCAGCATTTT.

The chain combines TRBV9 with TRBJ2-7, with 10 bases aligning to TRBD2. The CDR3 totals 14 residues. CDR1 and CDR2 (germline): SGDLS, YYNGEE. The J segment lost 4 bases and the V segment lost 3 bases, leaving 4 bases of the junction unmatched. CDR3 residues: CASSEREGAYEQYF. DNA for the CDR3: TGTGCCAGCAGCGAGCGGGAGGGGGCTTACGAGCAGTACTTC.

The chain recombines TRBV5-6 with TRBJ2-7; 13 bases are shared with TRBD2. The CDR3 sequence is 18 residues long. The junction had 9 bases not matched to a gene; V was cut back by 3 bases and J by 0 bases. The V gene's germline CDR1 is SGHDT and CDR2 YYEEEE. This CDR3 is CASSWTSGSASLSYEQYF. DNA of the CDR3: TGTGCCAGCAGCTGGACTAGCGGGAGCGCCAGTCTCTCCTACGAGCAGTACTTC.

The gene calls are TRBV19 and TRBJ2-7; 8 positions agree with TRBD1. CDR1 and CDR2 from the germline V gene are LNHDA and SQIVND (reference sequence). The CDR3 length is 15 residues. Trimming took 5 bases from V and 5 from J; bases not matched to a gene: 11. CDR3 in amino acids: CASSSTQGARDEQYF. DNA of the CDR3: TGTGCCAGTAGTTCTACGCAGGGGGCGCGGGACGAGCAGTACTTC.

The chain joins TRBV28 to TRBJ1-1; D unclear. CDR1 is MDHEN, CDR2 SYDVKM, per germline. V was shortened by 7 bases and J by 7 bases, with 16 bases between the two germline ends. This CDR3 contains 13 residues. DNA for the CDR3: TGTGCCAGCATTAAAGTGACGCCGTATGAAGCTTTCTTT. As protein: CASIKVTPYEAFF.

The chain links TRBV7-8 to TRBJ1-3; 10 positions agree with TRBD1. This CDR3 has 19 amino acids. The germline CDR1 and CDR2 sequences are SGHVS and FQNEAQ. With 4 bases clipped from V and 0 bases from J, the junction kept 12 bases outside the gene matches. CDR3: CASSSVTGGLFLSGNTIYF. The CDR3 DNA sequence: TGTGCCAGCAGCTCAGTGACAGGGGGCCTTTTTCTCTCTGGAAACACCATATATTTT.

The V call is TRBV10-3, the J call TRBJ2-6, with 7 bases that match TRBD1. Germline V gene sequence: CDR1 ENHRY, CDR2 SYGVKD. V lost 0 bases to trimming and J lost 2 bases; unmatched junction nucleotides: 7. The CDR3 length is 18 residues. The CDR3 sequence: CAISESGRGKTGANVLTF. The CDR3 DNA reads TGTGCCATCAGTGAGTCGGGCAGGGGGAAAACTGGGGCCAACGTCCTGACTTTC.

The V gene is TRBV6-5, the J gene TRBJ2-7, with 11 positions matching TRBD2. Germline lookup yields CDR1 MNHEY and CDR2 SVGAGI. This CDR3 comprises 15 residues. Unmatched junction bases numbered 10, after V lost 6 bases and J lost 6 bases. The CDR3 loop reads CASSSRLAGYGEQYF. The CDR3 nucleotides are TGTGCCAGCAGCTCCAGACTAGCGGGATATGGCGAGCAGTACTTC.

The chain is built from TRBV6-7 and TRBJ2-1; 11 bases are a match to TRBD2. TRBV6-7 is placed among ORFs of uncertain function. The CDR3 length is 23 residues. V dropped 0 bases and J dropped 5; count of bases not matched to a gene: 24. DNA for the CDR3: TGTGCCAGCAGTTACTCCCCTTACGGCTGCGCACTAGCGGGAGAAGTAAGGAACAATGAGCAGTTCTTC. Translated: CASSYSPYGCALAGEVRNNEQFF.

The V gene is TRBV7-3, the J gene TRBJ1-1; D is possibly TRBD1 (6 bases). CDR3 length: 14 residues. V was pared by 5 bases and J by 2 bases, with 12 bases between. Germline V gene lookup returns CDR1 SGHTA and CDR2 FQGTGA. The CDR3 nucleotides are TGTGCCAGCAGCCTTAAGGGACAAAACACTGAAGCTTTCTTT. Translated, it gives CASSLKGQNTEAFF.

The chain combines TRBV7-3 with TRBJ2-2, with 16 bases identical to TRBD2. CDR3 length: 18 amino acids. The V segment lost 5 bases and the J segment 5 bases; nucleotides outside the gene matches: 8. Germline CDR1 is SGHTA and CDR2 is FQGTGA. CDR3 nucleotide sequence: TGTGCCAGCAGCCTAAACCAGGGACTAGCGGGAGGGACCGGGGAGCTGTTTTTT. This encodes CASSLNQGLAGGTGELFF.

The rearrangement joins TRBV3-1 (or the pseudogene TRBV3-2) to TRBJ2-7, with D maybe TRBD2 (5 bases). CDR1 and CDR2 from the germline V gene are LGHDT and YNNKEL (reference sequence). Trimming cost V 1 base and J 3 bases, with 22 bases left between them. There are 18 residues in the CDR3. The CDR3: CASSQGKGDWDRGYEQYF. CDR3 DNA: TGTGCCAGCAGCCAAGGTAAGGGCGACTGGGATCGGGGCTACGAGCAGTACTTC.